This entry features one T cell receptor (beta chain) sequence. TCRdb's table, derived via immunoSEQ multiplex PCR, lists solely in-frame clones and lacks some. Seen here are 330,000 or so clones, roughly 89% observed once, and the top ten hold 3.9%. V was cut by 4 bases and J by 4 bases, with 19 bases left in between. CDR3 length: 16 amino acids. The germline V gene encodes CDR1 SGHDT and CDR2 YYEEEE. This entry belongs to a study of blood T cell repertoires in COVID-19. The chain links TRBV5-6 to TRBJ2-3, with D possibly TRBD2 on 5 matching bases. The clonotype comes from a woman aged 60 to 75 with COVID-19, enrolled during active disease. The source material was peripheral blood. The CDR3 nucleotides read TGTGCCAGCAGCCCAATTACTAGAGAGGGAGCAGATACGCAGTATTTT. Translation: CASSPITREGADTQYF.